The T cell receptor beta chain described here comes from a study of regulatory T cells in long-lasting Graves disease. Arm-PCR of CDR3 regions with iRepertoire HTBI primers generated TCR beta libraries. TCRdb re-derived calls from the multiplex PCR reads in MiXCR, one entry per CDR3 protein. This table has about 460,000 distinct CDR3 sequences, less than 15% appearing once. Time point in this sample: newly diagnosed GD, antithyroid drugs for less than 3 months. Construction of the TCR library relied on RNA isolated from PBMCs. This clonotype has at least ten counts. V was shortened by 2 bases and J by 8 bases, with 15 bases between the two germline ends. Germline loops: CDR1 SNHLY, CDR2 FYNNEI. The CDR3 loop spans 14 amino acids. This sample also belongs to another study, concerning T cells in Graves' hyperthyroidism and ophthalmopathy. From that second work: The primer set for the first-round RT-PCR of the TCR CDR3 was HTBI.

Specimen: peripheral blood mononuclear cells (PBMCs), collected at new diagnosis, from a patient treated with antithyroid drugs. The receptor was derived from a woman aged 45-59 years with Graves disease. The gene calls are TRBV2 and TRBJ1-1; maybe TRBD1 (6 bases). CDR3 in DNA: TGTGCCAGCAGTGAATGGGGGGCCGGGGGGGAAGCTTTCTTT. Amino acids: CASSEWGAGGEAFF.